These 13 T cell receptor beta chains share one sample of origin, sequenced in a study of CD8 T cells in Susac syndrome. A quantity of about 0.45 to 1 ug RNA underwent reverse transcription using random hexamers. TCRdb itself ran the immunoSEQ multiplex PCR reads through MiXCR, one entry per CDR3 protein. The sample comprises some 300,000 distinct CDR3 sequences, 70% to 90% of which are singletons, and approximately 0.18% rests with the top ten. What was sequenced was CD8+ T cells from PBMCs. The receptors were sampled from a human donor with multiple sclerosis.

V is TRBV7-6 and J is TRBJ2-1; 12 bases fit TRBD2. This CDR3 has 16 amino acids. CDR1 SGHVS and CDR2 FNYEAQ come from the germline V gene. Trimming at V came to 5 bases and at J to 10 bases, leaving 12 bases not matched to a gene. The CDR3 sequence is CASSPGASGRAYEQFF. Written as DNA, the CDR3 is TGTGCCAGCAGCCCCGGTGCTAGCGGGAGGGCGTACGAGCAGTTCTTC. Variable domain in full (rest from reference TRBV7-6 and TRBJ2-1): GAGVSQSPRYKVTKRGQDVALRCDPISGHVSLYWYRQALGQGPEFLTYFNYEAQQDKSGLPNDRFSAERPEGSISTLTIQRTEQRDSAMYRCASSPGASGRAYEQFFGPGTRLTVL.

DNA for the CDR3: TGTGCCAGCAGTAACACAGGGGGCTCCTACGAGCAGTACTTC. Encoded protein: CASSNTGGSYEQYF. The rearrangement uses TRBV27 and TRBJ2-7; 8 bases match TRBD1. Looked up from germline, CDR1 is MNHEY and CDR2 is SMNVEV (reference sequence). There are 14 residues in the CDR3. V was clipped by 5 bases and J by 0 bases; unmatched bases: 3.

The chain links TRBV29-1 to TRBJ1-1, with 7 bases that match TRBD1. There are 13 residues in the CDR3. Germline values: CDR1 SQVTM, CDR2 ANQGSEA. V lost 7 bases and J lost 2; bases outside the gene matches: 7. In DNA form, the CDR3 reads TGCAGCGCCCGACAGGGTTTAAACACTGAAGCTTTCTTT. Protein: CSARQGLNTEAFF. Together with reference TRBV29-1 and TRBJ1-1, the CDR3 gives the full variable domain: SAVISQKPSRDICQRGTSLTIQCQVDSQVTMMFWYRQQPGQSLTLIATANQGSEATYESGFVIDKFPISRPNLTFSTLTVSNMSPEDSSIYLCSARQGLNTEAFFGQGTRLTVV.

The chain recombines TRBV29-1 with TRBJ2-2; the D is unclear. This CDR3 is 14 amino acids long. The germline gives CDR1 SQVTM, CDR2 ANQGSEA. V was cut by 4 bases and J by 0 bases, with 9 bases left in between. The CDR3 DNA reads TGCAGCGTTGTACTCGCAGCGAACACCGGGGAGCTGTTTTTT. Translation: CSVVLAANTGELFF.

This rearrangement joins TRBV28 to TRBJ1-1, with no clear D. Trimming removed 3 bases at V and 5 bases at J, with 13 bases between. The germline V gene has CDR1 MDHEN and CDR2 SYDVKM. The CDR3 covers 14 residues. CDR3 in amino acids: CASSLRGYGTEAFF. The CDR3 DNA is TGTGCCAGCAGTTTGCGGGGTTATGGAACTGAAGCTTTCTTT.

The V call is TRBV29-1, the J call TRBJ2-1; 9 bases are shared with TRBD1. Germline loops: CDR1 SQVTM, CDR2 ANQGSEA. The CDR3 contains 14 residues. After removal of 4 bases from V and 7 bases from J, the junction contained 8 bases not matched to a gene. CDR3 region: CSVGTGQGMNEQFF. Here the CDR3 DNA reads TGCAGCGTTGGGACGGGACAGGGTATGAATGAGCAGTTCTTC.

The chain carries TRBV20-1 and TRBJ2-7; D tentatively fits TRBD1 or TRBD2 (5 bases each). Trimming removed 6 bases at V and 2 bases at J, with 17 bases between. From germline, CDR1 is DFQATT and CDR2 SNEGSKA (reference sequence). This CDR3 has 14 amino acids. CDR3 protein: CSAPREGPAYEQYF. For the CDR3, the DNA is TGCAGTGCCCCCCGAGAGGGGCCAGCCTACGAGCAGTACTTC.

The chain has TRBV5-6 and TRBJ2-7, with D maybe TRBD2 (6 bases). This CDR3 has 14 residues. V lost 0 bases, J lost 2 bases, and 9 bases lay in between. The germline CDR1 and CDR2 sequences are SGHDT and YYEEEE. CDR3: CASSLGPGAYEQYF. DNA of the CDR3: TGTGCCAGCAGCTTGGGTCCGGGGGCCTACGAGCAGTACTTC.

Notes on this clonotype: Germline and junction disagree at one end, which may indicate a read error. CDR3 coding DNA: TGTGCCAGCAGTTTCAAACTTGGACTAGCGAAAACCGGGGAGCTGTTTTTT. Translated, it gives CASSFKLGLAKTGELFF. The gene calls are TRBV27 and TRBJ2-2; 9 nucleotides agree with TRBD2. CDR1 and CDR2 from the germline V gene are MNHEY and SMNVEV (reference sequence). The CDR3 has 17 amino acids.

V and J are TRBV28 and TRBJ1-1; D not certain. This CDR3 spans 13 amino acids. With 4 bases removed from V and 0 bases from J, the gap between germline ends came to 6 bases. The V gene's germline CDR1 is MDHEN and CDR2 SYDVKM. The CDR3: CASSSRMNTEAFF. The CDR3 coding sequence is TGTGCCAGCAGTTCCAGGATGAACACTGAAGCTTTCTTT.

The chain is built from TRBV7-3 and TRBJ2-1; TRBD2 aligns across 12 bases. Trimming at V came to 5 bases and at J to 5 bases, leaving 7 bases not matched to a gene. There are 16 residues in the CDR3. Germline values: CDR1 SGHTA, CDR2 FQGTGA. CDR3 sequence (DNA): TGTGCCAGCAGCCAGGGGACTAGCGGGCCCAACAATGAGCAGTTCTTC. It encodes CASSQGTSGPNNEQFF. Complete variable domain (other parts from reference TRBV7-3 and TRBJ2-1): GAGVSQTPSNKVTEKGKYVELRCDPISGHTALYWYRQSLGQGPEFLIYFQGTGAADDSGLPNDRFFAVRPEGSVSTLKIQRTERGDSAVYLCASSQGTSGPNNEQFFGPGTRLTVL.

The chain has TRBV5-6 and TRBJ1-2; D gene uncertain. This CDR3 region has 14 residues. Germline assignment: CDR1 SGHDT and CDR2 YYEEEE. Deletions cut 1 base from V and 5 bases from J, with 12 bases between. This CDR3 is CASSLISVRYGYTF. CDR3 bases: TGTGCCAGCAGCTTGATCTCGGTGAGGTATGGCTACACCTTC.

The genes are TRBV4-2 and TRBJ2-7; TRBD2 matches at 10 bases. This CDR3 has 16 residues. The J segment lost 7 bases and the V segment lost 0 bases, leaving 9 bases of the junction unmatched. Germline V lookup: CDR1 LGHNA, CDR2 YNFKEQ. CDR3 DNA: TGTGCCAGCAGCCAAGACGGACTAGCGGAGGAATTAGAGCAGTACTTC. Its protein product is CASSQDGLAEELEQYF.